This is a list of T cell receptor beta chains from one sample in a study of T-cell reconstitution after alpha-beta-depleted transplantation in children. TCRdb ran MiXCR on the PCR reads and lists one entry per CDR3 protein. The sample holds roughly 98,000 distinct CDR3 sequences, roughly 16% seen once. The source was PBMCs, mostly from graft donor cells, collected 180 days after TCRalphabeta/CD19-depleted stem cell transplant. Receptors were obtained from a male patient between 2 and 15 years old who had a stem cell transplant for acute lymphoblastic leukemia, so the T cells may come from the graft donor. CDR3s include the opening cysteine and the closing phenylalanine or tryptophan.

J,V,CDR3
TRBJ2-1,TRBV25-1,CASSERTNEQFF
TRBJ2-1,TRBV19,CASTPGGEQFF
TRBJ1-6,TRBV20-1,CSASTRGDNSPLHF
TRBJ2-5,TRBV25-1,CASKGPGGETQYF
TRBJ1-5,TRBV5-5,CASSGGTGNQPQHF
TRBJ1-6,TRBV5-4,CASSWTGYNSPLHF
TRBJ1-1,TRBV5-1,CASRLFTGGTEAFF
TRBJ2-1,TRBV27,CASSPHERSNEQFF
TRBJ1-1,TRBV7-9,CASSSIGQGGRTEAFF
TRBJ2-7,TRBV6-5,CASSYGQGSYEQYF
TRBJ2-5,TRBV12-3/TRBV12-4,CASSSYGWGPSETQYF
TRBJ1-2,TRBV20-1,CSARTPGGMGRGYTF
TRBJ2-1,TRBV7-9,CASWNGRDRGDEQFF
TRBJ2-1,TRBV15,CATLSGGPYNEQFF
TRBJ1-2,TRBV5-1,CASTWTGGFLRDGYTF
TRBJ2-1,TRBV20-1,CSAGHDGTGEQFF
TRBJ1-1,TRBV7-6,CASSELDRVNTEAFF
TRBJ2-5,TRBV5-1,CASSSYRVGETQYF
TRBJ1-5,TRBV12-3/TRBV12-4,CASSFSGARNQPQHF
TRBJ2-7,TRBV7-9,CASSSAAGGFYEQYF
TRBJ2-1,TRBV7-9,CASSLGGLAVYNEQFF
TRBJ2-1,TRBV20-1,CSARDRDFYNEQFF
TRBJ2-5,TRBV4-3,CASSQGGEETQYF
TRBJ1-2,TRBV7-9,CASSSGQGLDFGYTF
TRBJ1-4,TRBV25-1,CASSEPSLGNEKLFF
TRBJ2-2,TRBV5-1,CASSLGLAGANTGELFF
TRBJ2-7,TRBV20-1,CSARDEGGKAYEQYF
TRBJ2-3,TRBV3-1,CASSRRAGGGTDTQYF
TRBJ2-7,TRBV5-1,CASSPAGGPYEQYF
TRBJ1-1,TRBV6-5,CASSYGVGDTEAFF
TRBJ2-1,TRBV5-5,CASSPATRDRFITTQFF
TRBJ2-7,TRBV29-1,CSVVGTGHRAYEQYF
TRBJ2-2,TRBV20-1,CSASVTGELFF
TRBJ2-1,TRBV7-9,CASSWDSSYNEQFF
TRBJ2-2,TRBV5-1,CASSGGRLNTGELFF
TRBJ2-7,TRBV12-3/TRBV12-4,CASSIGTGPPYEQYF
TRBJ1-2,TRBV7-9,CASSSLGREYGYTF
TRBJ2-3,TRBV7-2,CASRPTRSTDTQYF
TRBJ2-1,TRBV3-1,CASSQERFGAGGAVIEDRQFF
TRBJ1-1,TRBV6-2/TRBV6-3,CASRQGGITEAFF
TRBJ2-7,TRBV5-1,CASSPWTDRNAYEQYF
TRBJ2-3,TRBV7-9,CANRRGTFDTQYF
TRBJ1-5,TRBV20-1,CSASPGLTQPQHF
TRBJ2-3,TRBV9,CASSERGGITDTQYF
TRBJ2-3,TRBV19,CASSLDGTGAFPDTQYF
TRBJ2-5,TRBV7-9,CASSPVGLPETQYF
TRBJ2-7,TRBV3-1,CASSLSAGVPYEQYF
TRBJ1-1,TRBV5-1,CASSWGQEDTEASF
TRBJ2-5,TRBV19,CASTISGGETQYF
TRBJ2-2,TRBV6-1,CASGFFTSGANTGELFF
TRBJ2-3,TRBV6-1,CASSPGTSGVDTQYF
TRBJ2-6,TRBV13,CSSSRTYGSGANVLTF
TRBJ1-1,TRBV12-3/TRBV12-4,CASSHIVGTEAFF
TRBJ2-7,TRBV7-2,CASSLVTGGAYEQYF
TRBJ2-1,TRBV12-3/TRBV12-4,CASSPPGEGNEQFF
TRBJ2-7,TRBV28,CAIRDSYKQYF
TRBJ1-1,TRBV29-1,CSVAGQGQTEAFF
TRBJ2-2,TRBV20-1,CSARKPGLAGMIRVGELFF